Listed below are T cell receptor beta chains from one sample, sequenced in a study of graft-versus-host responses after intestinal transplantation. Assay: immunoSEQ multiplex PCR; the TCRdb copy retains only in-frame clones and omits some. The table has over 90,000 clones, 93% seen once. Their antigens are not known. The specimen was unstimulated CD8+ T cells sorted from spleen or lymph node cells, collected before intestinal transplant. The receptors were sampled from a human donor who received an intestinal transplant. The CDR3 runs from the conserved cysteine through the conserved F or W. A D gene is named only where the DNA matches it firmly. Not all rows give a size; the values are once, few, many and, for expanded clones, a class.

cdr3_length	v_call	d_call	clone_size	j_call	cdr3_nt	cdr3_aa
13	TRBV19	TRBD1	-	TRBJ2-7	TGTGCCAGTAGCCAAGGGACAGTTTACGAGCAGTACTTC	CASSQGTVYEQYF
14	TRBV7-9	-	once	TRBJ2-1	TGTGCCAGCAGCTCTACTAGTATGGTCGATGAGCAGCTCTTC	CASSSTSMVDEQLF
15	TRBV6-5	TRBD2	-	TRBJ2-1	TGTGCCAGCAGCCCGACTAGCGGGGGGGGTGGCGAGCAGTTCTTC	CASSPTSGGGGEQFF
15	TRBV7-2	-	-	TRBJ2-7	TGTGCCAGCAGCTTAGAGGCCAGAGACAACTACGAGCAGTACTTC	CASSLEARDNYEQYF
20	TRBV9	TRBD2	-	TRBJ2-1	TGTGCCAGCAGCGTAGCGGCTGTTTTTCTAGCGGGGGCTAATTACAATGAGCAGTTCTTC	CASSVAAVFLAGANYNEQFF
16	TRBV5-6	-	-	TRBJ2-3	TGTGCCAGCAGTCGAGGGGGGCCGGTTGGGACAGATACGCAGTATTTT	CASSRGGPVGTDTQYF
16	TRBV11-3	TRBD2	-	TRBJ2-5	TGTGCCAGCAGCCCCCGGAGCGGGGGGCTCGGGGAGACCCAGTACTTC	CASSPRSGGLGETQYF
15	TRBV30	TRBD1	-	TRBJ1-1	TGTGCCTGGCGCACAGGGGACGGTATGAACACTGAAGCTTTCTTT	CAWRTGDGMNTEAFF
15	TRBV4-1	TRBD2	-	TRBJ2-3	TGCGCCAGCAGCCGAATAGCGGGGGAGGGAGATACGCAGTATTTT	CASSRIAGEGDTQYF
15	TRBV5-1	TRBD1	-	TRBJ1-4	TGCGCCAGCAGCCTGAGGGGGCCTGGGAATGAAAAACTGTTTTTT	CASSLRGPGNEKLFF
18	TRBV10-1	TRBD1	-	TRBJ2-1	TGCGCCAGCAGTGAGGGCGCAGGGGGCAAGAAGGGTAACAATGAGCAGTTCTTC	CASSEGAGGKKGNNEQFF
14	TRBV9	-	few	TRBJ1-4	TGTGCCAGCAGCGAACCAGACAGTAATGAAAAACTGTTTTTT	CASSEPDSNEKLFF
17	TRBV27	-	-	TRBJ1-6	TGTGCCAGCAGTTTAATCGGCGGAGGCCACTATAATTCACCCCTCCACTTT	CASSLIGGGHYNSPLHF
16	TRBV4-1	-	-	TRBJ2-7	TGCGCCAGCAGCCATGACAGACAGGTAGTGTGGTACGAGCAGTACTTC	CASSHDRQVVWYEQYF
15	TRBV11-2	-	-	TRBJ2-7	TGTGCCAGCAGTCTCGGGAGTCTTTTCGAAAGCGAGCAGTACTTC	CASSLGSLFESEQYF
16	TRBV4-1	TRBD1	-	TRBJ1-1	TGCGCCAGCAGCCAAATGGGGACAGGGGGTAAAAATGAAGCTTTCTTT	CASSQMGTGGKNEAFF
16	TRBV2	TRBD2	-	TRBJ2-1	TGTGCCAGCAGTGTTGCTAGCGGGGGCTCCTACAATGAGCAGTTCTTC	CASSVASGGSYNEQFF
15	TRBV6-5	TRBD1	-	TRBJ1-5	TGTGCCAGCAGTAGGGACAGTTATAGCAATCAGCCCCAGCATTTT	CASSRDSYSNQPQHF
15	TRBV7-6	-	-	TRBJ2-1	TGTGCCAGCAGCTTAACGGTGGAGGGGGGCAATGAGCAGTTCTTC	CASSLTVEGGNEQFF
12	TRBV2	-	-	TRBJ1-1	TGTGCCAGCAGTGTTTCTTTATTGGAAGCTTTCTTT	CASSVSLLEAFF
11	TRBV19	-	-	TRBJ1-2	TGTGCCAGTAGTGGGGGGGATGGCTACACCTTC	CASSGGDGYTF
14	TRBV7-3	-	-	TRBJ2-1	TGTGCCAGCAGCTTGCGGAATCCCTACAATGAGCAGTTCTTC	CASSLRNPYNEQFF
12	TRBV19	-	once	TRBJ1-2	TGTGCCAGTAGTATAGGACAGGATGGCTACACCTTC	CASSIGQDGYTF
17	TRBV4-1	TRBD1	-	TRBJ2-7	TGCGCCAGCAGCCGACCGGACCGAGACAGGGGCCGGCACGAGCAGTACTTC	CASSRPDRDRGRHEQYF
12	TRBV9	TRBD1	-	TRBJ1-2	TGTGCCAGCAGAGGGACAGGGCAAGGCTACACCTTC	CASRGTGQGYTF
17	TRBV6-1	TRBD2	-	TRBJ2-1	TGTGCCAGCAGTGAAAGGGTTGCGGGGGGGGGTTGGGATGAGCAGTTCTTC	CASSERVAGGGWDEQFF
10	TRBV6-1	-	-	TRBJ1-1	TGTGCCAGCAAGGGAACTGAAGCTTTCTTT	CASKGTEAFF
16	TRBV27	-	few	TRBJ2-2	TGTGCCAGTTTCCCGACAGCCCTCCCGAACACCGGGGAGCTGTTTTTT	CASFPTALPNTGELFF
15	TRBV7-9	TRBD2	-	TRBJ2-5	TGTGCCAGCAGCCCAATTCGGGGGGATCAAGAGACCCAGTACTTC	CASSPIRGDQETQYF